These 26 T cell receptor beta chains share one sample of origin, sequenced in a study of OX40 agonist ivuxolimab in advanced cancers. Method: immunoSEQ multiplex PCR; TCRdb's copy keeps in-frame clones and lacks some. The data show 60,000 to 80,000 clones, approximately 90% seen once. Source: CD4+ or CD8+ T cells sorted from blood, taken in a trial of the OX40 agonist ivuxolimab. The receptors here all came from an adult with an advanced solid tumor such as melanoma, head and neck, liver or kidney cancer.

The chain carries TRBV18 and TRBJ1-2; 8 bases match TRBD1. V was clipped by 2 bases and J by 8 bases; unmatched bases: 4. Germline CDR1 is KGHSH and CDR2 is LQKENI. The CDR3 consists of 13 residues. The CDR3 nucleotides are TGTGCCAGCTCACCAGACGGACAGGGCGGCTACACCTTC. It translates to CASSPDGQGGYTF. Complete variable domain (other parts from reference TRBV18 and TRBJ1-2): NAGVMQNPRHLVRRRGQEARLRCSPMKGHSHVYWYRQLPEEGLKFMVYLQKENIIDESGMPKERFSAEFPKEGPSILRIQQVVRGDSAAYFCASSPDGQGGYTFGSGTRLTVV.

The chain combines TRBV7-9 with TRBJ2-7, with 11 nucleotides matching TRBD1. Germline-derived CDR1 and CDR2 are SEHNR and FQNEAQ (reference sequence). Trimming removed 4 bases from V and 5 bases from J; junction bases left unmatched: 10. The CDR3 totals 16 residues. The DNA of the CDR3 is TGTGCCAGCAGCTCCCAGGCGGGGACAGGGGGGCACGAGCAGTACTTC. It yields the protein CASSSQAGTGGHEQYF. The full variable domain, in which reference TRBV7-9 and TRBJ2-7 provide the parts outside the CDR3, is DTGVSQNPRHKITKRGQNVTFRCDPISEHNRLYWYRQTLGQGPEFLTYFQNEAQLEKSRLLSDRFSAERPKGSFSTLEIQRTEQGDSAMYLCASSSQAGTGGHEQYFGPGTRLTVT.

This sequence joins TRBV18 and TRBJ2-7, with TRBD2 matching 10 bases. Germline V gene sequence: CDR1 KGHSH, CDR2 LQKENI. The V segment lost 5 bases and the J segment 0 bases; nucleotides outside the gene matches: 4. This CDR3 region has 15 residues. The DNA of the CDR3 is TGTGCCAGCTCAGCAGGACTAGCGGACTCCTACGAGCAGTACTTC. Translation gives CASSAGLADSYEQYF.

V gene TRBV10-1 combines with J gene TRBJ2-1; a weak D match, TRBD1 (6 bases). This CDR3 contains 16 residues. The germline gives CDR1 WNHNN, CDR2 SYGVQD (reference sequence). V was pared by 3 bases and J by 9 bases, with 21 bases between. CDR3 loop: CASSDPPVRGTGEQFF. The CDR3 nucleotides are TGCGCCAGCAGTGACCCCCCCGTCAGGGGCACAGGTGAGCAGTTCTTC.

This rearrangement joins TRBV5-1 to TRBJ2-1; the match to TRBD1 covers 8 bases. The V gene end was trimmed by 2 bases and the J gene end by 2 bases; junction bases not matched to a gene: 3. The V gene's germline CDR1 is SGHRS and CDR2 YFSETQ. This CDR3 has 15 residues. Here the CDR3 reads CASSLQGVTYNEQFF. The CDR3 DNA reads TGCGCCAGCAGCTTACAGGGGGTTACCTACAATGAGCAGTTCTTC.

Here the CDR3 reads CSVALGQGMYEQYF. The DNA of the CDR3 is TGCAGCGTTGCCCTCGGACAGGGGATGTACGAGCAGTACTTC. The V call is TRBV29-1, the J call TRBJ2-7; TRBD1 aligns across 9 bases. The CDR3 is 14 residues long. Germline loops: CDR1 SQVTM, CDR2 ANQGSEA. J gave up 4 bases and V 4 bases, and 8 bases lay outside the gene matches.

This chain uses TRBV5-1 with TRBJ2-1; D is ambiguous. V lost 2 bases, J lost 10 bases, and 10 bases lay in between. The CDR3 sequence is 12 residues long. Germline assignment: CDR1 SGHRS and CDR2 YFSETQ. This chain's CDR3 is CASSFNSREQFF. Here the CDR3 DNA reads TGCGCCAGCAGCTTCAATAGTCGCGAGCAGTTCTTC.

The chain employs TRBV5-1 and TRBJ1-2, with TRBD1 as a possible D gene (5 bases). Germline loops: CDR1 SGHRS, CDR2 YFSETQ. Trimming took off 1 base at V and 7 bases at J, with 14 bases between the two ends. CDR3 length equals 14 residues. The CDR3 protein is CASSLSGGEFGYTF. CDR3 coding DNA: TGCGCCAGCAGCTTGTCTGGGGGAGAGTTTGGCTACACCTTC.

The V and J genes are TRBV2 and TRBJ2-7; 9 nucleotides match TRBD2. CDR1 and CDR2 from the germline V gene are SNHLY and FYNNEI. CDR3 length: 13 residues. V trimming: 4 bases; J trimming: 5 bases; junction bases outside the gene matches: 3. CDR3 DNA: TGTGCCAGCAGTGGCGGGAGGGCCAACGAGCAGTACTTC. This encodes CASSGGRANEQYF.

The chain employs TRBV11-2 and TRBJ2-3, with unresolved D. The CDR3 spans 16 residues. Germline loops: CDR1 SGHAT, CDR2 FQNNGV. V dropped 0 bases and J dropped 6 bases, with 16 bases sitting between them. The CDR3 spells CASSLDSLTRMDTQYF. The CDR3, as DNA: TGTGCCAGCAGCTTAGACTCTCTCACGCGCATGGATACGCAGTATTTT.

The rearrangement joins TRBV2 to TRBJ2-7, with 8 bases identical to TRBD2. V lost 7 bases to trimming and J lost 5 bases; unmatched junction nucleotides: 10. This CDR3 region has 14 residues. In germline, CDR1 is SNHLY, CDR2 FYNNEI. The DNA for the CDR3 is TGTGCCAGCATATCCCGGGAGGGCTTGGACGAGCAGTACTTC. It yields the protein CASISREGLDEQYF.

The rearrangement joins TRBV6-5 to TRBJ1-3; D gene unclear. The CDR3 spans 16 residues. Germline CDR1 reads MNHEY; CDR2 reads SVGAGI. Trimming cost V 2 bases and J 0 bases, with 11 bases left between them. The CDR3 DNA sequence: TGTGCCAGCAGTTACGATGGGATCAGCTCTGGAAACACCATATATTTT. Amino acids: CASSYDGISSGNTIYF.

The chain has TRBV5-1 and TRBJ2-3; TRBD2 matches at 10 bases. With V trimmed by 6 bases and J by 3 bases, 4 bases remained unmatched. The CDR3 covers 14 residues. Germline V lookup: CDR1 SGHRS, CDR2 YFSETQ. The CDR3 DNA reads as TGCGCCAGCACGGAGACTAGCGGGACAGATACGCAGTATTTT. Amino acids: CASTETSGTDTQYF.

This chain joins TRBV5-1 and TRBJ1-6; D is unclear. Trimming stripped 4 bases from V and 6 bases from J, with 11 bases between. The CDR3 spans 14 residues. From germline, CDR1 is SGHRS and CDR2 YFSETQ. The CDR3 sequence is CASSEAQFNSPLHF. The CDR3, as DNA: TGCGCCAGCAGCGAAGCCCAATTTAATTCACCCCTCCACTTT.

This sequence joins TRBV5-1 and TRBJ1-5, with 9 bases fitting TRBD1. V was clipped by 0 bases and J by 3 bases; unmatched bases: 4. Looked up from germline, CDR1 is SGHRS and CDR2 is YFSETQ. This CDR3 has 16 residues. The CDR3 DNA reads as TGCGCCAGCAGCTTGGAGGGACAGGGCCCCAATCAGCCCCAGCATTTT. It specifies CASSLEGQGPNQPQHF.

The chain employs TRBV15 and TRBJ2-1; possibly TRBD2 for D (6 bases). Trimming pared 1 base from V and 3 bases from J, leaving 10 bases between. This CDR3 spans 15 amino acids. Germline lookup yields CDR1 LNHNV and CDR2 YYDKDF (reference sequence). The CDR3 protein is CATSRAGRIYNEQFF. Written as DNA, the CDR3 is TGTGCCACCAGCAGAGCGGGGAGGATCTACAATGAGCAGTTCTTC.

The V and J genes are TRBV11-3 and TRBJ2-2; D possibly corresponds to TRBD2 (5 bases). The CDR3 runs 16 residues. From germline, CDR1 is SGHNT and CDR2 YENEEA. Trimming stripped 5 bases from V and 3 bases from J, with 16 bases between. The CDR3 DNA follows: TGTGCCAGCAGCCCCCGATTTGGACTTGACACCGGGGAGCTGTTTTTT. Its protein product is CASSPRFGLDTGELFF.

The genes are TRBV7-2 and TRBJ1-5; D gene uncertain. Germline V gene data show CDR1 as SGHTA and CDR2 as FQGNSA. V lost 2 bases, J lost 0 bases, and 14 bases lay in between. The CDR3 length is 17 residues. Written as DNA, the CDR3 is TGTGCCAGCAGCTTAAGGGCGGGTACCTATAGCAATCAGCCCCAGCATTTT. Protein product: CASSLRAGTYSNQPQHF.

The chain is built from TRBV7-2 and TRBJ2-3; 8 bases map to TRBD2. Germline-derived CDR1 and CDR2 are SGHTA and FQGNSA. Trimming at V came to 8 bases and at J to 6 bases, leaving 10 bases not matched to a gene. CDR3 length: 14 residues. DNA for the CDR3: TGTGCCAGCTCCGGCGGGGGGCTGCAGGATACGCAGTATTTT. Amino acid sequence: CASSGGGLQDTQYF.

This clone was detected only once. The J gene is TRBJ2-7, the V gene TRBV25-1, with D possibly matching TRBD2 (6 bases). The CDR3 is made up of 14 amino acids. Germline CDR1 and CDR2: MGHDK and SYGVNS. V was clipped by 4 bases and J by 3 bases, with 13 bases between them. CDR3 sequence reads: CASSVPGAGYEQYF. The CDR3 region has the DNA TGTGCCAGCAGTGTCCCGGGAGCTGGCTACGAGCAGTACTTC.

The chain is built from TRBV5-1 and TRBJ2-3; TRBD2 agrees at 7 bases. The CDR3 extends over 17 amino acids. The V segment lost 0 bases and the J segment 1 base; nucleotides outside the gene matches: 8. The germline V gene has CDR1 SGHRS and CDR2 YFSETQ. The CDR3 sequence: CASSLAGTTIGTDTQYF. The DNA of the CDR3 is TGCGCCAGCAGCTTGGCCGGGACTACCATCGGCACAGATACGCAGTATTTT.

The V and J genes are TRBV5-6 and TRBJ2-2, with 9 bases that match TRBD1. The V gene's germline CDR1 is SGHDT and CDR2 YYEEEE. The CDR3 spans 15 residues. The V segment lost 4 bases and the J segment 6 bases; nucleotides outside the gene matches: 7. Here the CDR3 DNA reads TGTGCCAGCAGCAGTCCGGGACAGGGATCCGGGGAGCTGTTTTTT. It translates to CASSSPGQGSGELFF.

The chain couples TRBV18 to TRBJ2-5; TRBD2 agrees at 7 bases. The CDR3 sequence is 15 residues long. The germline V gene has CDR1 KGHSH and CDR2 LQKENI. After removal of 3 bases from V and 3 bases from J, the junction contained 7 bases not matched to a gene. CDR3 in DNA: TGTGCCAGCTCACCCAGCCTAGCGGCTGAAGAGACCCAGTACTTC. As protein: CASSPSLAAEETQYF.

The chain has TRBV11-3 and TRBJ2-1; D may be TRBD1 or TRBD2 (5 bases each). Between the trimmed V and J ends, which lost 4 bases and 1 base, there was a span of 11 bases. The germline CDR1 and CDR2 sequences are SGHNT and YENEEA. This CDR3 comprises 15 residues. The CDR3 nucleotides are TGTGCCAGCAGCTCCGGGACCCCTTCCTACAATGAGCAGTTCTTC. Protein product: CASSSGTPSYNEQFF. Full variable domain (rest looked up from reference TRBV11-3 and TRBJ2-1): EAGVVQSPRYKIIEKKQPVAFWCNPISGHNTLYWYLQNLGQGPELLIRYENEEAVDDSQLPKDRFSAERLKGVDSTLKIQPAELGDSAVYLCASSSGTPSYNEQFFGPGTRLTVL.

This clone has a handful of counts. The rearrangement uses TRBV5-1 and TRBJ2-2; maybe TRBD1 (6 bases). V shed 4 bases and J shed 4 bases, with 14 bases lying between them. The CDR3 has 15 residues. Germline CDR1 and CDR2: SGHRS and YFSETQ. CDR3 protein: CASSPQGLGTGELFF. For the CDR3, the DNA is TGCGCCAGCAGCCCCCAGGGGCTTGGCACCGGGGAGCTGTTTTTT.

The V call is TRBV11-3, the J call TRBJ2-7, with TRBD1 identical over 7 bases. Trimming at V came to 3 bases and at J to 2 bases, leaving 7 bases not matched to a gene. Germline CDR1 is SGHNT and CDR2 is YENEEA. This CDR3 region has 15 residues. The CDR3: CASSFAPTGPYEQYF. The CDR3, as DNA: TGTGCCAGCAGCTTCGCCCCGACAGGGCCCTACGAGCAGTACTTC.